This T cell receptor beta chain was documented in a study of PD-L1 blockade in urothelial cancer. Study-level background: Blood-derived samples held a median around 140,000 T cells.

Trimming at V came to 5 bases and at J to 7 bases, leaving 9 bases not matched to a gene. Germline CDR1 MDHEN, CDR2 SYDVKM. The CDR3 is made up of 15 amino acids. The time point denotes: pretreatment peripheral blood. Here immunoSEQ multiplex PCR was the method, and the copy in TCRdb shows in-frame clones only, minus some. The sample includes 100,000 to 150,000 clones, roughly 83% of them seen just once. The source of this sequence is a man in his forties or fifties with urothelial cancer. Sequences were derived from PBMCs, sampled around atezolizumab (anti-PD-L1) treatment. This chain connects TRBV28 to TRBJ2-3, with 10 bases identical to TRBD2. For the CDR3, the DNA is TGTGCCAGCAGTCCCAGCGGGAGGGGATTGCATACGCAGTATTTT. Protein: CASSPSGRGLHTQYF.